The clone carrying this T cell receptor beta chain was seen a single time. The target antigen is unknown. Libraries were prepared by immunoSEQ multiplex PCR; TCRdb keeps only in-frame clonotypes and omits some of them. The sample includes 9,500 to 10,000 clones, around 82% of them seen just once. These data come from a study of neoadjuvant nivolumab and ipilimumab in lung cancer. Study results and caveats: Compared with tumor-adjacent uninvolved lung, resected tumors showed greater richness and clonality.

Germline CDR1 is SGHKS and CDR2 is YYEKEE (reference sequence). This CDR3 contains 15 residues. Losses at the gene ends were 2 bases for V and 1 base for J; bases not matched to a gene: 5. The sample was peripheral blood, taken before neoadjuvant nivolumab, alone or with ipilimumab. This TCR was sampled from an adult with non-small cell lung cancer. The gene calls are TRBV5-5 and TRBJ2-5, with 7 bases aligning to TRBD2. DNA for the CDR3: TGTGCCAGCAGCTTACCGGGACTACCCCAAGAGACCCAGTACTTC. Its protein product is CASSLPGLPQETQYF. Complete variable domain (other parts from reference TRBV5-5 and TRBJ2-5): DAGVTQSPTHLIKTRGQQVTLRCSPISGHKSVSWYQQVLGQGPQFIFQYYEKEERGRGNFPDRFSARQFPNYSSELNVNALLLGDSALYLCASSLPGLPQETQYFGPGTRLLVL.